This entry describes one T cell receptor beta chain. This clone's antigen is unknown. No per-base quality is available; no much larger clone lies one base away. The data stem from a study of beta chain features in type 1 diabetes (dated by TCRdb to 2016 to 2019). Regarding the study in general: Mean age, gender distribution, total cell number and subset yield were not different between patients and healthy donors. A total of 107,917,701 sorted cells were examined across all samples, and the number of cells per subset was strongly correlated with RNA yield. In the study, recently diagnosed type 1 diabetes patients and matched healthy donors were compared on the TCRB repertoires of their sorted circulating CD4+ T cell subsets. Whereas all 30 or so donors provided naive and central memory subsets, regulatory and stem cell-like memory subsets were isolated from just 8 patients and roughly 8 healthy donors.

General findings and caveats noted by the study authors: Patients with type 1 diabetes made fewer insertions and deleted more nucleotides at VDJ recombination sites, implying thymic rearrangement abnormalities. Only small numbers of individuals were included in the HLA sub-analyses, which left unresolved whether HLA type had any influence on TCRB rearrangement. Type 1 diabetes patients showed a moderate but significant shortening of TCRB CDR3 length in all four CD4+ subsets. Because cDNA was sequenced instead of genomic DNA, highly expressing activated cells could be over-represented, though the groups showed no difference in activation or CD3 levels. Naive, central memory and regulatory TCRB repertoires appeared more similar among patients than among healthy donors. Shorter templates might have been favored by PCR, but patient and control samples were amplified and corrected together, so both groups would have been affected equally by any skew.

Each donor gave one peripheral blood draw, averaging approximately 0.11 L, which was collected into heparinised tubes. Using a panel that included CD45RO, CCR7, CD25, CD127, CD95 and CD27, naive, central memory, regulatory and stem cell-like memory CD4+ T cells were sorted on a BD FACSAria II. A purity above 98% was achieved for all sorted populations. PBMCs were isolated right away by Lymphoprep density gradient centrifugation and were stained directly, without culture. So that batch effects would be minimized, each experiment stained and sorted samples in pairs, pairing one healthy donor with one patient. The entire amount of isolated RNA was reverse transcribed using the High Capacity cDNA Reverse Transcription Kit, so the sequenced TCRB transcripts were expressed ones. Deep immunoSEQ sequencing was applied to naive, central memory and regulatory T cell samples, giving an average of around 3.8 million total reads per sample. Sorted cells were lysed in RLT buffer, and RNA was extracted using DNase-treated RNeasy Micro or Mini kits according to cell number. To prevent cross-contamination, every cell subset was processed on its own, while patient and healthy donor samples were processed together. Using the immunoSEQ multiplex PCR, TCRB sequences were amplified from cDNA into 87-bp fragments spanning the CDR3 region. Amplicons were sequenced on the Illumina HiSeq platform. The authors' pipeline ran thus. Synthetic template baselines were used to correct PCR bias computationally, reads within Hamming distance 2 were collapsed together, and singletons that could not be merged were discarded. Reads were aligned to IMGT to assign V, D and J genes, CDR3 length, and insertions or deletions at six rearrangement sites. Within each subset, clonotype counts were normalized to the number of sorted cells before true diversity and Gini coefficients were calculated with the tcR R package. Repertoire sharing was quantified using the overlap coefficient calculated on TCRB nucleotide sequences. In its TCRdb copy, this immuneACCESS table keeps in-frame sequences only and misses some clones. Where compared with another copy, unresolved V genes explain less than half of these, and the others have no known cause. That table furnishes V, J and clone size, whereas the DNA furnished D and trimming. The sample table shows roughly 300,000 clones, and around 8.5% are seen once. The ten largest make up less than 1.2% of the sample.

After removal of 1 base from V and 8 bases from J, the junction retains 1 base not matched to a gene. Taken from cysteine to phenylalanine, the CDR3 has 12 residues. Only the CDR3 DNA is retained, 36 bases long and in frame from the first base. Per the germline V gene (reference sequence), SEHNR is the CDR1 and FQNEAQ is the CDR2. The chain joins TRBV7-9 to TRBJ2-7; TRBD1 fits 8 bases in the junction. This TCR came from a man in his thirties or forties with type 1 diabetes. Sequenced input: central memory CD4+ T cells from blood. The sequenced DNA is TGTGCCAGCAGCTTAGGGACAGGGCAGCAGTACTTC. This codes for CASSLGTGQQYF.